The 3 T cell receptor beta chains below all came from one sample that was sequenced in a study of graft-versus-host responses after intestinal transplantation. Antigens of these TCRs are unknown. Profiled with immunoSEQ multiplex PCR; TCRdb holds only in-frame clones, not every one. The profile covers 80,000 to 95,000 clones, with 75% to 95% appearing a single time and 5% to 6.5% taken by the ten largest. Sequenced here: unstimulated CD8+ T cells sorted from spleen or lymph node cells, sampled before intestinal transplant. All receptors derive from a human donor who received an intestinal transplant.

The chain couples TRBV6-5 to TRBJ1-5, with unresolved D. Trimming shortened V by 2 bases and J by 3 bases, and 8 bases separated the two germline ends. This CDR3 is 14 amino acids long. From germline, CDR1 is MNHEY and CDR2 SVGAGI. The DNA of the CDR3 is TGTGCCAGCAGTTACGGACCGGTCAATCAGCCCCAGCATTTT. This gives the protein CASSYGPVNQPQHF.

The V gene is TRBV29-1, the J gene TRBJ2-6; D not resolved. There are 14 residues in the CDR3. The germline V gene has CDR1 SQVTM and CDR2 ANQGSEA. V was pared by 3 bases and J by 4 bases, with 10 bases between. This CDR3 reads CSVDQVEGANVLTF. In DNA form, the CDR3 reads TGCAGCGTTGATCAGGTGGAAGGGGCCAACGTCCTGACTTTC.

The gene calls are TRBV7-4 and TRBJ1-5; a possible D gene is TRBD1 (6 bases). The CDR3 is 15 amino acids. V dropped 0 bases and J dropped 9 bases, with 15 bases sitting between them. Looked up from germline, CDR1 is SGHVT and CDR2 is SQSDAQ. The CDR3 sequence: CASSLAGGDNAPQHF. The CDR3 nucleotides read TGTGCCAGCAGCTTAGCGGGAGGGGACAATGCGCCCCAGCATTTT. The full variable domain, with the rest looked up from reference TRBV7-4 and TRBJ1-5, is GAGVSQSPRYKVAKRGRDVALRCDSISGHVTLYWYRQTLGQGSEVLTYSQSDAQRDKSGRPSGRFSAERPERSVSTLKIQRTEQGDSAVYLCASSLAGGDNAPQHFGDGTRLSIL.